One and the same sample provided the 22 T cell receptor beta chains below, sequenced in a study of T cell changes during pregnancy in multiple sclerosis. The table came from immunoSEQ multiplex PCR; TCRdb's copy has only in-frame clones and leaves some out. Of 95,000 to 150,000 clones in the sample, approximately 93% were seen once. Sequenced here: peripheral blood, sampled before pregnancy. Receptors originate from a female donor with multiple sclerosis, enrolled in a pregnancy study.

The gene calls are TRBV5-6 and TRBJ1-3, with 7 bases lining up with TRBD1. Trimming cost V 4 bases and J 2 bases; bases outside gene matches: 3. From germline, CDR1 is SGHDT and CDR2 YYEEEE. CDR3 length: 14 residues. The CDR3 region is CASSERGPGNTIYF. The CDR3 DNA is TGTGCCAGCAGCGAAAGGGGGCCTGGAAACACCATATATTTT.

CDR3 sequence: CASRQGSATDTQYF. In DNA, the CDR3 is TGTGCCAGCAGACAGGGGTCCGCCACAGATACGCAGTATTTT. The rearrangement uses TRBV6-1 and TRBJ2-3, with TRBD1 matching 7 bases. CDR3 length: 14 residues. V lost 6 bases to trimming and J lost 2 bases; unmatched junction nucleotides: 5. Germline CDR1 is MNHNS and CDR2 is SASEGT.

The gene calls are TRBV29-1 and TRBJ2-7, with 10 positions matching TRBD1. Germline lookup yields CDR1 SQVTM and CDR2 ANQGSEA. CDR3 length: 12 amino acids. Trimming cost V 6 bases and J 6 bases; bases outside gene matches: 5. The CDR3 loop is CSVGTGEGEQYF. CDR3 sequence (DNA): TGCAGCGTCGGGACAGGGGAGGGCGAGCAGTACTTC.

The chain couples TRBV9 to TRBJ2-5, with D possibly TRBD2 on 6 matching bases. The CDR3 extends over 13 amino acids. V was shortened by 6 bases and J by 4 bases, with 13 bases between the two germline ends. The germline CDR1 and CDR2 sequences are SGDLS and YYNGEE. The CDR3 DNA reads as TGTGCCAGCACCTCCGGGACTGGAGAGACCCAGTACTTC. Residues: CASTSGTGETQYF.

The CDR3: CASRDRDQPQHF. As DNA, the CDR3 is TGTGCCAGCCGGGACAGGGACCAGCCCCAGCATTTT. The chain carries TRBV25-1 and TRBJ1-5; TRBD1 aligns across 9 bases. CDR3 length: 12 residues. CDR1 is MGHDK, CDR2 SYGVNS, per germline. V dropped 8 bases and J dropped 7; count of bases not matched to a gene: 3.

This clone was counted only a few times. The CDR3 spells CSPRQDTEAFF. The CDR3 DNA follows: TGCAGCCCACGGCAGGACACTGAAGCTTTCTTT. The chain carries TRBV29-1 and TRBJ1-1; D is ambiguous. This CDR3 is built from 11 residues. Trimming shortened V by 8 bases and J by 3 bases, and 10 bases separated the two germline ends. In germline, CDR1 is SQVTM, CDR2 ANQGSEA.

This chain connects TRBV2 to TRBJ1-2, with D perhaps TRBD1 (5 bases). The germline CDR1 and CDR2 sequences are SNHLY and FYNNEI. With 1 base removed from V and 2 bases from J, the gap between germline ends came to 17 bases. CDR3 length equals 17 residues. CDR3 sequence reads: CASSEGLRRGFNYGYTF. CDR3 sequence (DNA): TGTGCCAGCAGTGAAGGACTGCGGAGGGGATTCAACTATGGCTACACCTTC.

This chain connects TRBV6-1 to TRBJ1-6, with D unclear. This CDR3 is built from 16 residues. V lost 3 bases and J 2 bases, leaving 11 bases between the germline ends. The germline gives CDR1 MNHNS, CDR2 SASEGT. In DNA form, the CDR3 reads TGTGCCAGCAGTGAGAGGGCCATAGCCTATAATTCACCCCTCCACTTT. Translation gives CASSERAIAYNSPLHF.

The chain recombines TRBV5-1 with TRBJ2-5, with 7 positions matching TRBD2. The V and J ends lost 0 bases and 5 bases, in that order; junction bases with no gene match: 10. Germline lookup yields CDR1 SGHRS and CDR2 YFSETQ. This CDR3 contains 16 residues. CDR3 amino acids: CASSLDPGGGGETQYF. The DNA for the CDR3 is TGCGCCAGCAGCTTGGATCCGGGAGGCGGCGGGGAGACCCAGTACTTC. The full variable domain, completed using reference TRBV5-1 and TRBJ2-5, is KAGVTQTPRYLIKTRGQQVTLSCSPISGHRSVSWYQQTPGQGLQFLFEYFSETQRNKGNFPGRFSGRQFSNSRSEMNVSTLELGDSALYLCASSLDPGGGGETQYFGPGTRLLVL.

This clone was detected only once. The chain recombines TRBV5-1 with TRBJ1-2; 8 positions match TRBD1. CDR3 size: 14 residues. V trimming: 3 bases; J trimming: 5 bases; junction bases outside the gene matches: 6. Germline-derived CDR1 and CDR2 are SGHRS and YFSETQ. The CDR3 here is CASSSDRGVYGYTF. The CDR3 region has the DNA TGCGCCAGCAGCTCTGACAGGGGAGTATATGGCTACACCTTC.

The chain recombines TRBV28 with TRBJ2-3; maybe TRBD2 (6 bases). V was cut by 6 bases and J by 5 bases, with 15 bases left in between. The CDR3 extends over 14 amino acids. Germline V lookup: CDR1 MDHEN, CDR2 SYDVKM. Written as DNA, the CDR3 is TGTGCCAGCAGACGGTCGGGCGGGGTAGATACGCAGTATTTT. Translated, it gives CASRRSGGVDTQYF.

V usage is TRBV9 and J usage is TRBJ1-3, with D hard to call. The germline CDR1 and CDR2 sequences are SGDLS and YYNGEE. There are 15 residues in the CDR3. V lost 4 bases and J 0 bases, leaving 11 bases between the germline ends. The DNA for the CDR3 is TGTGCCAGCAGCCCCCTTGGGAGCTCTGGAAACACCATATATTTT. Translation gives CASSPLGSSGNTIYF.

The gene calls are TRBV11-2 and TRBJ1-1; D is possibly TRBD1 (5 bases). The germline V gene encodes CDR1 SGHAT and CDR2 FQNNGV. The CDR3 extends over 14 amino acids. Trimming took 1 base from V and 8 from J, leaving 14 bases between them. CDR3 loop: CASSLAGQIKEAFF. In DNA, the CDR3 is TGTGCCAGCAGCTTAGCCGGACAAATAAAGGAAGCTTTCTTT.

This rearrangement joins TRBV19 to TRBJ1-5; TRBD1 matches 7 bases. This CDR3 comprises 15 residues. The J segment lost 2 bases and the V segment lost 4 bases, leaving 5 bases of the junction unmatched. Germline loops: CDR1 LNHDA, CDR2 SQIVND (reference sequence). In nucleotides, the CDR3 is TGTGCCAGTAGTAAGACAGGGTGGGGCAATCAGCCCCAGCATTTT. This translates into CASSKTGWGNQPQHF.

This clone was seen only a few times. This rearrangement joins TRBV28 to TRBJ1-2; 7 nucleotides match TRBD1. V lost 2 bases and J lost 4; bases outside the gene matches: 4. The CDR3 is 14 amino acids. In germline, CDR1 is MDHEN, CDR2 SYDVKM. This CDR3 is CASSLHRGAYGYTF. In DNA, the CDR3 is TGTGCCAGCAGTTTACACAGGGGAGCCTATGGCTACACCTTC.

Concerning this clone: Other nucleotide sequences from this sample produce the same CDR3. As DNA, the CDR3 is TGCGCCAGCAGCTTAGCGGGGGGGAACACCGGGGAGCTGTTTTTT. This encodes CASSLAGGNTGELFF. The rearrangement links TRBV5-1 to TRBJ2-2; 9 positions match TRBD2. The CDR3 totals 15 residues. The junction had 0 bases not matched to a gene; V was cut back by 2 bases and J by 1 base. Germline V gene lookup returns CDR1 SGHRS and CDR2 YFSETQ.

The gene calls are TRBV18 and TRBJ2-3; D unclear. The CDR3 consists of 11 residues. CDR1 and CDR2 (germline): KGHSH, LQKENI. Deletions cut 6 bases from V and 6 bases from J, with 7 bases between. In DNA form, the CDR3 reads TGTGCCAGCTCGCCGGAGGATACGCAGTATTTT. This gives the protein CASSPEDTQYF.

CDR3 amino acids: CASSWGAGGVQETQYF. CDR3 bases: TGCGCCAGCAGCTGGGGAGCGGGGGGCGTTCAAGAGACCCAGTACTTC. This sequence joins TRBV5-1 and TRBJ2-5, with 9 bases matching TRBD2. V was clipped by 3 bases and J by 2 bases; unmatched bases: 8. Germline-derived CDR1 and CDR2 are SGHRS and YFSETQ. CDR3 length: 16 residues.

This chain links TRBV6-1 with TRBJ1-1; D gene ambiguous. Germline values: CDR1 MNHNS, CDR2 SASEGT. The ends were cut back, 4 bases at V and 4 bases at J, with 10 bases in the middle. There are 13 residues in the CDR3. This CDR3 is CASSAKGGTEAFF. The CDR3 nucleotides are TGTGCCAGCAGTGCAAAGGGAGGCACTGAAGCTTTCTTT.

In this sample, this clone turned up a few times. The genes are TRBV19 and TRBJ1-5; TRBD1 aligns across 9 bases. After removal of 5 bases from V and 5 bases from J, the junction contained 4 bases not matched to a gene. CDR3 length: 14 residues. Germline assignment: CDR1 LNHDA and CDR2 SQIVND (reference sequence). DNA of the CDR3: TGTGCCAGTAGTGTCACAGGGGGCCATCAGCCCCAGCATTTT. It codes for CASSVTGGHQPQHF.

The chain links TRBV11-1 to TRBJ2-5; D uncertain. The V gene's germline CDR1 is SGHAT and CDR2 FQDESV (reference sequence). V was cut by 1 base and J by 3 bases, with 18 bases left in between. CDR3 length equals 17 residues. CDR3 coding DNA: TGTGCCAGCAGCTTAGGCTCGCTCGTGGCGGCCAAAGAGACCCAGTACTTC. Translated: CASSLGSLVAAKETQYF.

The chain is built from TRBV13 and TRBJ2-1; the D gene is possibly TRBD2 (5 bases). Trimming took off 1 base at V and 9 bases at J, with 7 bases between the two ends. Germline CDR1 reads PRHDT; CDR2 reads FYEKMQ (reference sequence). This CDR3 spans 12 amino acids. CDR3 amino acids: CASSLERGEQFF. In nucleotides, the CDR3 is TGTGCCAGCAGCTTAGAACGGGGTGAGCAGTTCTTC.